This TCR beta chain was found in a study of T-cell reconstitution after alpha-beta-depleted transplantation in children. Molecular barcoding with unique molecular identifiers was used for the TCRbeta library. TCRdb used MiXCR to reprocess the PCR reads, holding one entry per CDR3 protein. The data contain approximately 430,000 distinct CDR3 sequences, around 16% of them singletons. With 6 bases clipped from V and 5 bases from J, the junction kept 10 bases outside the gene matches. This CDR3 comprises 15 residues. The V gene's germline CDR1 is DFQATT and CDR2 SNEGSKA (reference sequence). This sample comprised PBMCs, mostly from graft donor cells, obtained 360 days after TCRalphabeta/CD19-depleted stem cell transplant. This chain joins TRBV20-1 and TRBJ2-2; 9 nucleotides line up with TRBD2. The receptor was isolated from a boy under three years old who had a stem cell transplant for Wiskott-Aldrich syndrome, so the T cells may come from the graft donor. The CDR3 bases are TGCAGTGCCCAGGCGGGAGGGCCGGGAACCGGGGAGCTGTTTTTT. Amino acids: CSAQAGGPGTGELFF.